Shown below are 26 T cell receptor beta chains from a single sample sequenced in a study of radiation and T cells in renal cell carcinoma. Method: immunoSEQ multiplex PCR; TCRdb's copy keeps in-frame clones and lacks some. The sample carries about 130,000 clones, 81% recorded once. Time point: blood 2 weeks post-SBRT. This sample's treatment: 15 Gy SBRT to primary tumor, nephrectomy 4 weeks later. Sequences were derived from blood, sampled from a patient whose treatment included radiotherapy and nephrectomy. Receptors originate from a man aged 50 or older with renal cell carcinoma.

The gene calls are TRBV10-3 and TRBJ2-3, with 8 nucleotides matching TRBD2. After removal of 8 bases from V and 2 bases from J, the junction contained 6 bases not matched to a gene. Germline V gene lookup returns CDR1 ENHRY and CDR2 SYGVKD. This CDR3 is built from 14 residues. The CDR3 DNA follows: TGTGCCATCCGGCGGGAGGCCCTCACAGATACGCAGTATTTT. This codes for CAIRREALTDTQYF.

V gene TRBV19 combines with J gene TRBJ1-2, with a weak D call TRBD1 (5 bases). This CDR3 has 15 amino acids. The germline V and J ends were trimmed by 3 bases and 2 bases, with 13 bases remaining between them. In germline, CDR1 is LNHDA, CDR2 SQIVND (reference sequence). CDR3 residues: CASSISSTENYGYTF. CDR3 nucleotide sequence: TGTGCCAGTAGTATCTCCTCGACAGAGAACTATGGCTACACCTTC.

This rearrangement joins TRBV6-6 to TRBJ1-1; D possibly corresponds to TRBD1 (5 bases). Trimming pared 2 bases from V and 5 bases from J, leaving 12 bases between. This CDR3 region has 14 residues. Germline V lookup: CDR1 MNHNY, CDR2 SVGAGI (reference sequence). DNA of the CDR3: TGTGCCAGCAGTTACCTCCGGGGGGAAACTGAAGCTTTCTTT. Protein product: CASSYLRGETEAFF.

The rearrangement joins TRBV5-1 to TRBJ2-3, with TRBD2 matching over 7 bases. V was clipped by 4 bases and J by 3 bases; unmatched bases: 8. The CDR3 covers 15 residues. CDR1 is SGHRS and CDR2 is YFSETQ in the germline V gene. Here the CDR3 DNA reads TGCGCCAGCAGCCACCCTAGCGGAGAGACAGATACGCAGTATTTT. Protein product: CASSHPSGETDTQYF.

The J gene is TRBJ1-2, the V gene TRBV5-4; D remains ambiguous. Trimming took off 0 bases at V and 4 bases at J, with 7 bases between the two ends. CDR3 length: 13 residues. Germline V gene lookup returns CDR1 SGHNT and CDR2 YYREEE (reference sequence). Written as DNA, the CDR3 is TGTGCCAGCAGCTTGGACCGATTCTATGGCTACACCTTC. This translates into CASSLDRFYGYTF.

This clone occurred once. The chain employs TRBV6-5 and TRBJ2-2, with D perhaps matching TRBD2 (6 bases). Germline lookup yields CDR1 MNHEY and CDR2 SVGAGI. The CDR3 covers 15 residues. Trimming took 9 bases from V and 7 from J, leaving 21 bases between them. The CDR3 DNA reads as TGTGCCAGTCAAAATAGACTAGTAAGTCTCGGGGAGCTGTTTTTT. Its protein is CASQNRLVSLGELFF.

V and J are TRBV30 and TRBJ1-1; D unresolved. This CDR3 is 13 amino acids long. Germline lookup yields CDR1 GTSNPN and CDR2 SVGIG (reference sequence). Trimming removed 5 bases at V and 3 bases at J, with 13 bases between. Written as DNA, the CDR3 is TGTGCCTGGGACCTGGGGAGCCACACTGAAGCTTTCTTT. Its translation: CAWDLGSHTEAFF.

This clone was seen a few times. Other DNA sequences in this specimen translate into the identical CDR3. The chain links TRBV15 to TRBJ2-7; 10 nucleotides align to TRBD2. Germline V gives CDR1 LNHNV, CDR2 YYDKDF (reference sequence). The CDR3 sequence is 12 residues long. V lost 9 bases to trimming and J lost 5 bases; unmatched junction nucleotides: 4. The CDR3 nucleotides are TGTGCCACAAGGCTAGCGGGAGACGAGCAGTACTTC. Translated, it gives CATRLAGDEQYF.

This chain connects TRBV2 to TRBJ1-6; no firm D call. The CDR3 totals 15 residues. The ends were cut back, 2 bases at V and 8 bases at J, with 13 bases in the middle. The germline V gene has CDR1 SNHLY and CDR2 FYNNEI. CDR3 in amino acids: CASSESVRNYSPLHF. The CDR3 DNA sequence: TGTGCCAGCAGTGAAAGTGTCAGAAACTATTCACCCCTCCACTTT.

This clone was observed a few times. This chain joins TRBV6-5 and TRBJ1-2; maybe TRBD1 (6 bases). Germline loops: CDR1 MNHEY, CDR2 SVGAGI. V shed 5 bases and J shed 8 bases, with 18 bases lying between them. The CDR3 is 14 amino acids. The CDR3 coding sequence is TGTGCCAGCAGTCCACAGGGCGGTGAGAGGGGCTACACCTTC. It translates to CASSPQGGERGYTF.

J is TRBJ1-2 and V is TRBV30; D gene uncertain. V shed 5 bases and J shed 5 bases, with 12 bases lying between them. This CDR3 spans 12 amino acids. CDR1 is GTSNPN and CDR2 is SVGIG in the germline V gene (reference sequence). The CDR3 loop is CAWHPDLYGYTF. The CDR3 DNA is TGTGCCTGGCACCCGGACTTGTATGGCTACACCTTC.

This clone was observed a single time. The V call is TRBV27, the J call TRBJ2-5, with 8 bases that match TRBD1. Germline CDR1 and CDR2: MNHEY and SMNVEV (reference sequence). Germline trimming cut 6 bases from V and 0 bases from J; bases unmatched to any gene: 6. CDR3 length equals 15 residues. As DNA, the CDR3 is TGTGCCAGCAGCTCTCTGGGACAGGACCAAGAGACCCAGTACTTC. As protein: CASSSLGQDQETQYF.

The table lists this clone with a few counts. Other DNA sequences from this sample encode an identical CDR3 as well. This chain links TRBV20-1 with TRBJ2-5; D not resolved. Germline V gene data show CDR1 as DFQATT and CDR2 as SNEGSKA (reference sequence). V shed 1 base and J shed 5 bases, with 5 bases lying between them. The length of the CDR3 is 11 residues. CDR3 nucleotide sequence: TGCAGTGCTAGAGCCCACGAGACCCAGTACTTC. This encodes CSARAHETQYF.

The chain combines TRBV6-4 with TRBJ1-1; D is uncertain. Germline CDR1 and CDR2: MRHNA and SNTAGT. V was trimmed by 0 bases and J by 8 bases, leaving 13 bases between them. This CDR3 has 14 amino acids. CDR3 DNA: TGTGCCAGCAGTGACTCGAGTTTAGCATCCGAAGCTTTCTTT. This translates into CASSDSSLASEAFF.

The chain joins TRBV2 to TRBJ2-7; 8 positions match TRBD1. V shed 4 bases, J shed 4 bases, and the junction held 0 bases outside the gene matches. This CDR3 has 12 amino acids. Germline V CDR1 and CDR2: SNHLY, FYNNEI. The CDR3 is CASSGTGYEQYF. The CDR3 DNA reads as TGTGCCAGCAGTGGGACAGGGTACGAGCAGTACTTC.

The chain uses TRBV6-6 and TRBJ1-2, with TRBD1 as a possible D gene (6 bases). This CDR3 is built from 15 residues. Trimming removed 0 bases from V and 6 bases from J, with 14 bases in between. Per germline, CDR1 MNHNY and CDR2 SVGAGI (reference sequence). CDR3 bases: TGTGCCAGCAGTTACTCGGGGAGTGCAGGGGATGGCTACACCTTC. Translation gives CASSYSGSAGDGYTF.

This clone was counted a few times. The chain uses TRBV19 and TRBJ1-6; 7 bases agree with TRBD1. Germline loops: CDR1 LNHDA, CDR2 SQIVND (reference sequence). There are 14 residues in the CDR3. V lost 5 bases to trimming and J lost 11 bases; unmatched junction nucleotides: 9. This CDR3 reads CASSLQGPEAPLHF. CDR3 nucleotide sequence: TGTGCCAGTAGTCTACAGGGGCCGGAGGCACCCCTCCACTTT. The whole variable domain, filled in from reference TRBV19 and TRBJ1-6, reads DGGITQSPKYLFRKEGQNVTLSCEQNLNHDAMYWYRQDPGQGLRLIYYSQIVNDFQKGDIAEGYSVSREKKESFPLTVTSAQKNPTAFYLCASSLQGPEAPLHFGNGTRLTVT.

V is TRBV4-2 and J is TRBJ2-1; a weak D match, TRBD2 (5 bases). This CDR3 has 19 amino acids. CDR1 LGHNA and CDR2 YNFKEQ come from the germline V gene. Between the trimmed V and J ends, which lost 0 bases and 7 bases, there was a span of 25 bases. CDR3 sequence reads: CASSQDRRISVIDWNEQFF. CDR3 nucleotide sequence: TGTGCCAGCAGCCAAGATCGGCGAATTAGCGTTATTGATTGGAATGAGCAGTTCTTC.

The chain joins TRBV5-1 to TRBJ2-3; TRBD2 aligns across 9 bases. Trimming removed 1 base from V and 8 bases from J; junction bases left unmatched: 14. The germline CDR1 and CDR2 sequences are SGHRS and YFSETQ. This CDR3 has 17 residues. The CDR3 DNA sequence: TGCGCCAGCAGCTTGAAATTAGCGGGAGAGGGATACGGTACGCAGTATTTT. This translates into CASSLKLAGEGYGTQYF.

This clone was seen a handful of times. DNA for the CDR3: TGTGCCAGCAGCTTACAGGGTGGTAGCAATCAGCCCCAGCATTTT. It codes for CASSLQGGSNQPQHF. V is TRBV5-4 and J is TRBJ1-5; TRBD1 is a possible D gene (6 bases). Germline V lookup: CDR1 SGHNT, CDR2 YYREEE (reference sequence). V lost 2 bases, J lost 0 bases, and 9 bases lay in between. CDR3 length: 15 residues.

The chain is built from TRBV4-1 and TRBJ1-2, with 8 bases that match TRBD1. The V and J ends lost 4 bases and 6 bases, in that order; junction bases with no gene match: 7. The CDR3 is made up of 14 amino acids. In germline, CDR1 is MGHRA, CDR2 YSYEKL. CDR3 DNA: TGCGCCAGCAGCCGAGGACAGGGAGGCGATGGCTACACCTTC. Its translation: CASSRGQGGDGYTF.

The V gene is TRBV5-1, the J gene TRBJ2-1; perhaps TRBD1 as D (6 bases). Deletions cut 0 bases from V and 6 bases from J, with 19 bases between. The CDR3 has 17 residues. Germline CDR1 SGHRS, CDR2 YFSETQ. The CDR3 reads CASSLGDDRPASNEQFF. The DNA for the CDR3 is TGCGCCAGCAGCTTGGGGGACGACAGGCCAGCCTCCAATGAGCAGTTCTTC.

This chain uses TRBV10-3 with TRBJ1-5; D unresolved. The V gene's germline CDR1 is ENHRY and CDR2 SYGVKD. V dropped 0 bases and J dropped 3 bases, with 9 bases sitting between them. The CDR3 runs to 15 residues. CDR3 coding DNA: TGTGCCATCAGTGAGTCTCGGCAATCCAATCAGCCCCAGCATTTT. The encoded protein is CAISESRQSNQPQHF.

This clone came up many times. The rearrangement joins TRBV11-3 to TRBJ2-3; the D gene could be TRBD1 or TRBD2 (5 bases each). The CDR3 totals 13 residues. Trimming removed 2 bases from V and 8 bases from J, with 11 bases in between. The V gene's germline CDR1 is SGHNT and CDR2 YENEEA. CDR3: CASSLMGDGTQYF. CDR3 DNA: TGTGCCAGCAGCTTAATGGGGGACGGTACGCAGTATTTT.

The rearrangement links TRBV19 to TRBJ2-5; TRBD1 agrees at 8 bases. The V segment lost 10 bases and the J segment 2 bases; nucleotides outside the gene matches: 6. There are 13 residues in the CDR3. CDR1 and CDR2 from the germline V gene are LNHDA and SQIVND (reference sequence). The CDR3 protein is CATEDRVQETQYF. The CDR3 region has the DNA TGTGCCACCGAGGACAGGGTGCAAGAGACCCAGTACTTC.

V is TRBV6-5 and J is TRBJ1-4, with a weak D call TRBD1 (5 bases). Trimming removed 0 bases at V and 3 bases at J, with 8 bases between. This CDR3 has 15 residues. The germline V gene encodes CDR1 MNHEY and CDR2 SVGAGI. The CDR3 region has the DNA TGTGCCAGCAGTTACTCCGGGGGGGCTAATGAAAAACTGTTTTTT. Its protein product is CASSYSGGANEKLFF.